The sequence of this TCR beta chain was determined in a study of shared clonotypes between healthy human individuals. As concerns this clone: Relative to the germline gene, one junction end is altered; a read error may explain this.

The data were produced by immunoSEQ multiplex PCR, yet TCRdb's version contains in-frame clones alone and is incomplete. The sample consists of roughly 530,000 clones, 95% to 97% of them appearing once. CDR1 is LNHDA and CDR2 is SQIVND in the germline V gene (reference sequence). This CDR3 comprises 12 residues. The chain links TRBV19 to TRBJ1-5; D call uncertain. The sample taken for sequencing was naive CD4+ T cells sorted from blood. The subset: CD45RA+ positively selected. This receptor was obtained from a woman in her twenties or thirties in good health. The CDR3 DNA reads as TGTGCCAGTAGTATAGGCGCTTCGACTCTGGACTTT. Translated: CASSIGASTLDF.